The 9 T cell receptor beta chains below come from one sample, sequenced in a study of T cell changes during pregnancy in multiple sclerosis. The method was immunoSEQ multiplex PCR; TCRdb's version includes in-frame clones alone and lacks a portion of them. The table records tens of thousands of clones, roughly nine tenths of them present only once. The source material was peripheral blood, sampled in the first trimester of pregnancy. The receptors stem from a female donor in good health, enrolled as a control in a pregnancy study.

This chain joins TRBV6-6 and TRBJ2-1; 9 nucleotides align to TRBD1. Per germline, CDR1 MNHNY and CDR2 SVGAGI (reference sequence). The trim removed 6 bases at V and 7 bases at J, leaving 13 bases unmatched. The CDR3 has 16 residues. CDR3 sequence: CASRDPSGTGLNEQFF. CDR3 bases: TGTGCCAGCAGGGACCCCTCAGGGACAGGGTTAAATGAGCAGTTCTTC.

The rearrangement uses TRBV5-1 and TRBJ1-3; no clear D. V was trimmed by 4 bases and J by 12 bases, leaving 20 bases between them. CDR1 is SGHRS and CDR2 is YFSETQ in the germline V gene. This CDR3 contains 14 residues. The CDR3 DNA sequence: TGCGCCAGCAGCCGACAATCTTCCGGGGTCAACATATATTTT. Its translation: CASSRQSSGVNIYF.

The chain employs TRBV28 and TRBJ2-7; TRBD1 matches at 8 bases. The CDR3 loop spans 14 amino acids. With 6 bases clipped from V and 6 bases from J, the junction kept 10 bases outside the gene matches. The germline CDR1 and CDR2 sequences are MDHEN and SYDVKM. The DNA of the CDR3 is TGTGCCAGCAGCCCCCCCGGGACAGGCCTCGAGCAGTACTTC. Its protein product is CASSPPGTGLEQYF.

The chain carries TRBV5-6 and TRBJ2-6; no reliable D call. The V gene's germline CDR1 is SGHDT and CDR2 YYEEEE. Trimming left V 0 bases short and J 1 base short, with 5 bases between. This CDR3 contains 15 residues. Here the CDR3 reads CASSLGLSGANVLTF. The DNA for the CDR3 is TGTGCCAGCAGCTTGGGGCTGTCTGGGGCCAACGTCCTGACTTTC.

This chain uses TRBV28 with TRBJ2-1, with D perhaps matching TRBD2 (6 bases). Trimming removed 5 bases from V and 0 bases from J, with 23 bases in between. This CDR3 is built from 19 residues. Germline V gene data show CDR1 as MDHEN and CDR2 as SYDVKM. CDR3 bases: TGTGCCAGCAGTACCTTCGGGACTCCCATCTTGAGCTCCTACAATGAGCAGTTCTTC. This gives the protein CASSTFGTPILSSYNEQFF.

CDR3 amino acids: CASSSHTEGLGELFF. Written as DNA, the CDR3 is TGTGCCAGCAGTTCTCACACGGAGGGATTGGGGGAGCTGTTTTTT. The rearrangement links TRBV6-5 to TRBJ2-2; D may be TRBD2 (6 bases). The CDR3 contains 15 residues. Germline V CDR1 and CDR2: MNHEY, SVGAGI. V lost 4 bases to trimming and J lost 8 bases, with 17 bases between them.

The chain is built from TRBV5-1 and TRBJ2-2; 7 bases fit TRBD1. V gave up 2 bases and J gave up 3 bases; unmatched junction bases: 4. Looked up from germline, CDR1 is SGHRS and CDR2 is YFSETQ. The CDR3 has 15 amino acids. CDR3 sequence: CASSFGTVYTGELFF. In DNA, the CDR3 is TGCGCCAGCAGCTTCGGGACAGTGTACACCGGGGAGCTGTTTTTT.

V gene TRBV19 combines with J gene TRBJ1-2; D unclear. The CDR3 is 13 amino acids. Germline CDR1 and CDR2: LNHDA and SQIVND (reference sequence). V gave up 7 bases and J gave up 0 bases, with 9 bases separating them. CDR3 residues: CASTGGANYGYTF. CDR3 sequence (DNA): TGTGCCAGTACGGGTGGAGCTAACTATGGCTACACCTTC.

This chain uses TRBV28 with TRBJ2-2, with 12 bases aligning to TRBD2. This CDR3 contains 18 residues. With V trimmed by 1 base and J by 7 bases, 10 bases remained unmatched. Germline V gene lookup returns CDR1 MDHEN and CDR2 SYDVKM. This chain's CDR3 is CASSLSSGRARAGGELFF. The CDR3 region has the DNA TGTGCCAGCAGTTTATCTAGCGGGAGGGCCCGGGCGGGCGGGGAGCTGTTTTTT.